The clone carrying this T cell receptor beta chain was seen just once. Its antigen remains unknown. Trimming shortened V by 6 bases and J by 1 base, and 9 bases separated the two germline ends. The CDR3 extends over 13 amino acids. This entry is derived from a study of T cell responses to AZD1222 COVID-19 vaccine. Study-level results: Spike-specific TCRs gained breadth and depth after people received two AZD1222 doses. The study sampled repertoires only after the peak T cell response. Baseline seropositives among AZD1222 recipients totaled only five to seven.

Some clones are missing from TCRdb's copy, which holds only in-frame ones; the method was immunoSEQ multiplex PCR. The data hold 160,000 or so clones, with roughly 90% observed a single time. Second-dose intervals of approximately 4 or approximately 12 weeks were pooled. This sequence joins TRBV12-3 or TRBV12-4 and TRBJ2-5; D unresolved. The sample in question was peripheral blood, obtained 28 days after the second AZD1222 dose. The sequence derives from an adult who received the AZD1222 COVID-19 vaccine. CDR3 DNA: TGTGCCAGCAGCCCGACGGGCCAAGAGACCCAGTACTTC. Translating gives CASSPTGQETQYF.